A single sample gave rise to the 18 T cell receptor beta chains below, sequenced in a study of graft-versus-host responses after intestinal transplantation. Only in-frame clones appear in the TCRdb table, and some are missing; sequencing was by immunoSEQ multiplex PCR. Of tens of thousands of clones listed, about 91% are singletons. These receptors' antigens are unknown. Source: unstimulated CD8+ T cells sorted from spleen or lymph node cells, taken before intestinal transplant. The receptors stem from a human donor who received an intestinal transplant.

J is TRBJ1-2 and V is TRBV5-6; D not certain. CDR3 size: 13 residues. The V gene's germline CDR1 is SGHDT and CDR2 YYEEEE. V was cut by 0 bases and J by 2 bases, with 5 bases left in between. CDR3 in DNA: TGTGCCAGCAGCTTGGGACAAAACTATGGCTACACCTTC. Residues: CASSLGQNYGYTF. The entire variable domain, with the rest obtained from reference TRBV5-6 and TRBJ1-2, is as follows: DAGVTQSPTHLIKTRGQQVTLRCSPKSGHDTVSWYQQALGQGPQFIFQYYEEEERQRGNFPDRFSGHQFPNYSSELNVNALLLGDSALYLCASSLGQNYGYTFGSGTRLTVV.

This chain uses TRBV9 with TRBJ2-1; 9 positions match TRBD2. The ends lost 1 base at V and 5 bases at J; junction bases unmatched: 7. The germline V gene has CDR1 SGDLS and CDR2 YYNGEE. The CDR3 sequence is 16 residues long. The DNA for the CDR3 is TGTGCCAGCAGCGTAAACCCTAGCGGGGCACACAATGAGCAGTTCTTC. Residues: CASSVNPSGAHNEQFF.

CDR3 amino acids: CASSLDRTEAFF. The CDR3, as DNA: TGTGCCAGCAGCTTGGACAGGACCGAAGCTTTCTTT. The rearrangement links TRBV11-2 to TRBJ1-1; TRBD1 matches at 7 bases. V lost 3 bases to trimming and J lost 8 bases; unmatched junction nucleotides: 3. The V gene's germline CDR1 is SGHAT and CDR2 FQNNGV. The CDR3 is made up of 12 amino acids. Together with reference TRBV11-2 and TRBJ1-1, the CDR3 gives the full variable domain: EAGVAQSPRYKIIEKRQSVAFWCNPISGHATLYWYQQILGQGPKLLIQFQNNGVVDDSQLPKDRFSAERLKGVDSTLKIQPAKLEDSAVYLCASSLDRTEAFFGQGTRLTVV.

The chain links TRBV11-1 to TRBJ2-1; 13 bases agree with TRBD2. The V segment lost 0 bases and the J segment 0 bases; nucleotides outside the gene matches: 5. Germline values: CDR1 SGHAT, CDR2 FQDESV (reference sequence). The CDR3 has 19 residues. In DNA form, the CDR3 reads TGTGCCAGCAGCTTAGCCCCTCGGACTAGCGGGAGCTCCTACAATGAGCAGTTCTTC. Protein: CASSLAPRTSGSSYNEQFF.

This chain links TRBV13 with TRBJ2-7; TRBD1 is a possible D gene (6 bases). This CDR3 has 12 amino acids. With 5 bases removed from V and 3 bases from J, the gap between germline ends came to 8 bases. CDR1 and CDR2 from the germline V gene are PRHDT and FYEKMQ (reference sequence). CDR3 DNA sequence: TGTGCCAGCAGCCGACAGGACTACGAGCAGTACTTC. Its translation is CASSRQDYEQYF.

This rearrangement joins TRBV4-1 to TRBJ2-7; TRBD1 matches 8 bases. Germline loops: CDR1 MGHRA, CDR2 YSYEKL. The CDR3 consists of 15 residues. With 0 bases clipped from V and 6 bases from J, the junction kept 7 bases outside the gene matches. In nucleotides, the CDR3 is TGCGCCAGCAGCCAAGAAGCGACAGGGGACTTCGAGCAGTACTTC. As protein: CASSQEATGDFEQYF.

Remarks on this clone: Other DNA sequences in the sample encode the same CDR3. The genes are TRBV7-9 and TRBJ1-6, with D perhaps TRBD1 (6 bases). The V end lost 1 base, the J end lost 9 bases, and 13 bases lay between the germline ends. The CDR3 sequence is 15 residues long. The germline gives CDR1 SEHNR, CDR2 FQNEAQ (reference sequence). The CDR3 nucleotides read TGTGCCAGCAGCTTAGAGGACAGCCTCCTTTCACCCCTCCACTTT. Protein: CASSLEDSLLSPLHF.

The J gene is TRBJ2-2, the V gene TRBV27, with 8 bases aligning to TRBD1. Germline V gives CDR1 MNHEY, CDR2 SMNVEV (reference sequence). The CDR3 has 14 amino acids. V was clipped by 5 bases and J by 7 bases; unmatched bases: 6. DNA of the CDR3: TGTGCCAGCAGTATACAGGGGGACGGCGGGGAGCTGTTTTTT. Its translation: CASSIQGDGGELFF.

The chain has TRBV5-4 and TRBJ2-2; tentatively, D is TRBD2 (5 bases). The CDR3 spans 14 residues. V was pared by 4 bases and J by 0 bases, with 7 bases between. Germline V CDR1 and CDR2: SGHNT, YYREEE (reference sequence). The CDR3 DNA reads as TGTGCCAGCAGCCGGGAAACGAACACCGGGGAGCTGTTTTTT. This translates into CASSRETNTGELFF.

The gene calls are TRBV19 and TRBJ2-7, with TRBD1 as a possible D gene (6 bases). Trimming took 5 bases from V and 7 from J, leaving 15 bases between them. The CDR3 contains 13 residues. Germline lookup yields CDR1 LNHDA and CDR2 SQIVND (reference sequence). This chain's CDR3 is CASSLLGAREQYF. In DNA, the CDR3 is TGTGCCAGTAGTCTTTTGGGGGCGCGGGAGCAGTACTTC.

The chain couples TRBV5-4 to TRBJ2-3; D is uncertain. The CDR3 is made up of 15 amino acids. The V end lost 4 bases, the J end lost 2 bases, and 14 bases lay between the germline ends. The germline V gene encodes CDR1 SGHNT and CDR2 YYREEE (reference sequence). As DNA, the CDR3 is TGTGCCAGCAGCCCTCCCGGCGGCCCCACAGATACGCAGTATTTT. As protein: CASSPPGGPTDTQYF.

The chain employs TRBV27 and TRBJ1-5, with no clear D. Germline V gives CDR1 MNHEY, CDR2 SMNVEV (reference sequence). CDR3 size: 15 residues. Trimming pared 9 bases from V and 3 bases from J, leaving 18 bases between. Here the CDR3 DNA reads TGTGCCAGTATGATAGGAGGTTTAACCAATCAGCCCCAGCATTTT. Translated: CASMIGGLTNQPQHF.

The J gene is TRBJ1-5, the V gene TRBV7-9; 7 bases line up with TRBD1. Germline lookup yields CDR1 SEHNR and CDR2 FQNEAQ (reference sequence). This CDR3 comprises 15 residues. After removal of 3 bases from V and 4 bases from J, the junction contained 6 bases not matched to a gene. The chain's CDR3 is CASSFDREPNQPQHF. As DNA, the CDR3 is TGTGCCAGCAGCTTTGACAGGGAACCGAATCAGCCCCAGCATTTT.

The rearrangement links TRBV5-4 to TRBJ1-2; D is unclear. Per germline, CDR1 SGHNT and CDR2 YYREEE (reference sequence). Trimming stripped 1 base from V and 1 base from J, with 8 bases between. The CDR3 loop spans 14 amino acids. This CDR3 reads CASSLSGVNYGYTF. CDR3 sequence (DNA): TGTGCCAGCAGCTTGAGCGGGGTTAACTATGGCTACACCTTC.

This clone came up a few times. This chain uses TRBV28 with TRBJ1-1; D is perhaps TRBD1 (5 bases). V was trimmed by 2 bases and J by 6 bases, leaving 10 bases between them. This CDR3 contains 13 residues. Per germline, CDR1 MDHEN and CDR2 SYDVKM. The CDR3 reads CASSLSGGSEAFF. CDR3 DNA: TGTGCCAGCAGTTTAAGTGGGGGGTCTGAAGCTTTCTTT. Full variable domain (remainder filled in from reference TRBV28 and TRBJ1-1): DVKVTQSSRYLVKRTGEKVFLECVQDMDHENMFWYRQDPGLGLRLIYFSYDVKMKEKGDIPEGYSVSREKKERFSLILESASTNQTSMYLCASSLSGGSEAFFGQGTRLTVV.

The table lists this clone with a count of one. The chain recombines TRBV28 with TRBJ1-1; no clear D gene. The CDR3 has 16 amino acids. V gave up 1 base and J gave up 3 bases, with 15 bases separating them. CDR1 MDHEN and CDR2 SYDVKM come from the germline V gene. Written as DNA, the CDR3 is TGTGCCAGCAGTTTATTTTTGGGAGGGTACGACACTGAAGCTTTCTTT. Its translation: CASSLFLGGYDTEAFF.

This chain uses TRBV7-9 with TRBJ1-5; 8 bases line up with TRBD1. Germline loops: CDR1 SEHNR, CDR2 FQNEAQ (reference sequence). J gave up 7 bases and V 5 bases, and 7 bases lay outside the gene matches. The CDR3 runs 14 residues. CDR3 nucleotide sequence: TGTGCCAGCAGCCCCGCAGGGGGCAGACAGCCCCAGCATTTT. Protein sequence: CASSPAGGRQPQHF. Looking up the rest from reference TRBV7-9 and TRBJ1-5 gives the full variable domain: DTGVSQNPRHKITKRGQNVTFRCDPISEHNRLYWYRQTLGQGPEFLTYFQNEAQLEKSRLLSDRFSAERPKGSFSTLEIQRTEQGDSAMYLCASSPAGGRQPQHFGDGTRLSIL.

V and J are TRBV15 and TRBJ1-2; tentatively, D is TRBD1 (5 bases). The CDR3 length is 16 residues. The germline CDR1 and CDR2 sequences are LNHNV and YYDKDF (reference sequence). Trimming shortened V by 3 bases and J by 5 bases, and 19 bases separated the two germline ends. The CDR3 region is CATSRDRGTAKYGYTF. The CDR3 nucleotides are TGTGCCACCAGCAGGGACCGCGGGACGGCGAAGTATGGCTACACCTTC.